These 21 T cell receptor beta chains were all obtained from the same sample, sequenced in a study of T cell responses to AZD1222 COVID-19 vaccine. TCRdb's table, derived via immunoSEQ multiplex PCR, lists solely in-frame clones and lacks some. The table includes some 130,000 clones, around nine tenths detected once. The sample consisted of peripheral blood, taken on day 0 of AZD1222 vaccination. Receptors were obtained from an adult in good health.

The chain is built from TRBV6-6 and TRBJ1-2; 8 nucleotides match TRBD1. The germline gives CDR1 MNHNY, CDR2 SVGAGI (reference sequence). The CDR3 has 15 residues. With V trimmed by 6 bases and J by 0 bases, 6 bases remained unmatched. This chain's CDR3 is CASRRGTGANYGYTF. CDR3 in DNA: TGTGCCAGCAGAAGGGGGACAGGAGCTAACTATGGCTACACCTTC.

The chain combines TRBV28 with TRBJ1-2, with D unclear. Germline V gene data show CDR1 as MDHEN and CDR2 as SYDVKM. Trimming cost V 4 bases and J 5 bases, with 5 bases left between them. This CDR3 contains 11 residues. CDR3 amino acids: CASSSDYGYTF. The CDR3 nucleotides read TGTGCCAGCAGTTCTGATTATGGCTACACCTTC.

This chain joins TRBV7-2 and TRBJ2-3; TRBD1 is a possible D gene (5 bases). Trimming cost V 0 bases and J 5 bases, with 15 bases left between them. Germline loops: CDR1 SGHTA, CDR2 FQGNSA. The CDR3 sequence is 16 residues long. The chain's CDR3 is CASSLAAVGRGDTQYF. The CDR3 DNA reads as TGTGCCAGCAGCTTAGCGGCGGTGGGGCGTGGAGATACGCAGTATTTT.

The rearrangement links TRBV10-3 to TRBJ1-2; D ambiguous. CDR1 and CDR2 (germline): ENHRY, SYGVKD. V was cut by 7 bases and J by 6 bases, with 12 bases left in between. The CDR3 is 12 amino acids. CDR3 in DNA: TGTGCCATCACAGATTCCTCACATGGCTACACCTTC. This encodes CAITDSSHGYTF.

V usage is TRBV2 and J usage is TRBJ1-1; 11 bases map to TRBD1. CDR1 is SNHLY and CDR2 is FYNNEI in the germline V gene. This CDR3 is 13 amino acids long. With V trimmed by 10 bases and J by 8 bases, 9 bases remained unmatched. The CDR3 protein is CATLGQGVVEAFF. The CDR3 DNA reads as TGTGCCACCCTGGGACAGGGGGTGGTCGAAGCTTTCTTT.

The rearrangement joins TRBV5-1 to TRBJ1-5, with D unclear. V was pared by 4 bases and J by 1 base, with 12 bases between. This CDR3 is 15 amino acids long. In germline, CDR1 is SGHRS, CDR2 YFSETQ. The CDR3 loop reads CASSPELGSNQPQHF. The CDR3, as DNA: TGCGCCAGCAGCCCGGAACTTGGGAGCAATCAGCCCCAGCATTTT.

The rearrangement links TRBV3-1 (or the pseudogene TRBV3-2) to TRBJ1-2, with D uncertain. The CDR3 consists of 13 residues. The germline V gene encodes CDR1 LGHDT and CDR2 YNNKEL (reference sequence). Trimming removed 1 base from V and 6 bases from J, with 9 bases in between. DNA of the CDR3: TGTGCCAGCAGCCAAGGCCCCACGGATGGCTACACCTTC. Translation: CASSQGPTDGYTF.

The rearrangement uses TRBV29-1 and TRBJ1-2, with D perhaps TRBD1 (6 bases). This CDR3 contains 13 residues. Germline V gene lookup returns CDR1 SQVTM and CDR2 ANQGSEA. CDR3 sequence reads: CGTSGQTLFGYTF. DNA for the CDR3: TGCGGAACCTCCGGACAGACTCTTTTTGGCTACACCTTC.

This sequence joins TRBV4-2 and TRBJ1-4; tentatively, D is TRBD1 (6 bases). Trimming cost V 4 bases and J 2 bases, with 14 bases left between them. Germline V gene lookup returns CDR1 LGHNA and CDR2 YNFKEQ. The CDR3 consists of 16 residues. The chain's CDR3 is CASSLSEDSTNEKLFF. CDR3 bases: TGTGCCAGCAGCCTGTCCGAGGACAGCACTAATGAAAAACTGTTTTTT.

This chain links TRBV4-1 with TRBJ1-1, with unresolved D. V was cut by 0 bases and J by 4 bases, with 6 bases left in between. Germline CDR1 and CDR2: MGHRA and YSYEKL. This CDR3 has 13 residues. The chain's CDR3 is CASSQDYFTEAFF. DNA of the CDR3: TGCGCCAGCAGCCAAGACTACTTCACTGAAGCTTTCTTT.

The chain combines TRBV21-1 with TRBJ1-2; the D call in the table, TRBD1, was not verified against the DNA. TRBV21-1 corresponds to a pseudogene. CDR3 length equals 15 residues. CDR3 bases: TGTGCCAGCAGCCACATTGACAGATCGAACTATGGCTACACCTTC. Protein sequence: CASSHIDRSNYGYTF.

In its sample, this clone was seen many times. The chain carries TRBV7-2 and TRBJ2-5; 8 bases are a match to TRBD1. The CDR3 length is 16 residues. The V and J ends lost 5 bases and 2 bases, in that order; junction bases with no gene match: 10. The germline V gene has CDR1 SGHTA and CDR2 FQGNSA. This CDR3 is CASSPWGQVEQETQYF. The CDR3 DNA sequence: TGTGCCAGCAGCCCCTGGGGACAGGTTGAACAAGAGACCCAGTACTTC.

This clone was detected a few times. This chain uses TRBV18 with TRBJ1-3, with D unclear. This CDR3 has 17 amino acids. V was trimmed by 3 bases and J by 0 bases, leaving 15 bases between them. Germline V gene lookup returns CDR1 KGHSH and CDR2 LQKENI. The CDR3 sequence is CASSPRPPASSGNTIYF. DNA for the CDR3: TGTGCCAGCTCACCTCGTCCGCCAGCCAGCTCTGGAAACACCATATATTTT.

In DNA, the CDR3 is TGTGCCAGCAGCTTAGGATCGGGGGGGTTTGGCAATCAGCCCCAGCATTTT. Residues: CASSLGSGGFGNQPQHF. This chain joins TRBV7-9 and TRBJ1-5, with a possible D match to TRBD1 (5 bases). The length of the CDR3 is 17 residues. Germline CDR1 reads SEHNR; CDR2 reads FQNEAQ (reference sequence). The V gene lost 1 base and the J gene lost 2 bases, with 15 bases spanning the gap.

Here the CDR3 reads CAWSDGDWEAFF. CDR3 DNA sequence: TGTGCCTGGAGTGACGGGGATTGGGAAGCTTTCTTT. This rearrangement joins TRBV30 to TRBJ1-1; D remains ambiguous. CDR1 and CDR2 (germline): GTSNPN, SVGIG (reference sequence). The germline V and J ends were trimmed by 1 base and 8 bases, with 11 bases remaining between them. This CDR3 spans 12 amino acids. The full variable domain, its missing parts supplied by reference TRBV30 and TRBJ1-1, is SQTIHQWPATLVQPVGSPLSLECTVEGTSNPNLYWYRQAAGRGLQLLFYSVGIGQISSEVPQNLSASRPQDRQFILSSKKLLLSDSGFYLCAWSDGDWEAFFGQGTRLTVV.

The gene calls are TRBV27 and TRBJ1-2; unclear D gene. CDR3 length: 15 residues. Trimming took 6 bases from V and 4 from J, leaving 18 bases between them. Germline V gene data show CDR1 as MNHEY and CDR2 as SMNVEV (reference sequence). The DNA of the CDR3 is TGTGCCAGCAGCACCGAGAGGAGCGTACTCTATGGCTACACCTTC. It translates to CASSTERSVLYGYTF.

This clone appeared a single time. V gene TRBV5-6 combines with J gene TRBJ1-5; possible D gene TRBD1, 5 bases. The CDR3 contains 16 residues. The V gene lost 4 bases and the J gene lost 4 bases, with 18 bases spanning the gap. Germline assignment: CDR1 SGHDT and CDR2 YYEEEE. The CDR3 is CASSRRGHRNNQPQHF. The CDR3 DNA sequence: TGTGCCAGCAGCCGGAGAGGACACCGAAATAATCAGCCCCAGCATTTT.

CDR3 coding DNA: TGTGCCAGCAGCTTAGCCACGTATTGGATGAACACTGAAGCTTTCTTT. Protein: CASSLATYWMNTEAFF. The chain uses TRBV7-9 and TRBJ1-1; D is undetermined. Germline V gene sequence: CDR1 SEHNR, CDR2 FQNEAQ (reference sequence). The CDR3 extends over 16 amino acids. Trimming pared 0 bases from V and 0 bases from J, leaving 11 bases between.

The genes are TRBV27 and TRBJ1-1, with TRBD1 as a possible D gene (5 bases). With 2 bases removed from V and 8 bases from J, the gap between germline ends came to 9 bases. CDR1 MNHEY and CDR2 SMNVEV come from the germline V gene (reference sequence). The CDR3 is 12 residues long. The CDR3 bases are TGTGCCAGCAGTTTAGGGGCAGGGGAAGCTTTCTTT. Its protein product is CASSLGAGEAFF.

V is TRBV7-2 and J is TRBJ1-2; D perhaps matches TRBD1 (6 bases). Germline V gene sequence: CDR1 SGHTA, CDR2 FQGNSA. Deletions cut 5 bases from V and 2 bases from J, with 9 bases between. The CDR3 sequence is 13 residues long. The CDR3 region is CASSPQGNYGYTF. CDR3 in DNA: TGTGCCAGCAGCCCCCAGGGGAACTATGGCTACACCTTC.

CDR3 sequence: CASSQEEALMIPNTEAFF. The CDR3 DNA is TGTGCCAGCAGCCAAGAAGAAGCCCTCATGATCCCCAACACTGAAGCTTTCTTT. The rearrangement joins TRBV14 to TRBJ1-1, with D unclear. V was cut by 0 bases and J by 2 bases, with 19 bases left in between. This CDR3 contains 18 residues. CDR1 is SGHDN, CDR2 FVKESK, per germline.